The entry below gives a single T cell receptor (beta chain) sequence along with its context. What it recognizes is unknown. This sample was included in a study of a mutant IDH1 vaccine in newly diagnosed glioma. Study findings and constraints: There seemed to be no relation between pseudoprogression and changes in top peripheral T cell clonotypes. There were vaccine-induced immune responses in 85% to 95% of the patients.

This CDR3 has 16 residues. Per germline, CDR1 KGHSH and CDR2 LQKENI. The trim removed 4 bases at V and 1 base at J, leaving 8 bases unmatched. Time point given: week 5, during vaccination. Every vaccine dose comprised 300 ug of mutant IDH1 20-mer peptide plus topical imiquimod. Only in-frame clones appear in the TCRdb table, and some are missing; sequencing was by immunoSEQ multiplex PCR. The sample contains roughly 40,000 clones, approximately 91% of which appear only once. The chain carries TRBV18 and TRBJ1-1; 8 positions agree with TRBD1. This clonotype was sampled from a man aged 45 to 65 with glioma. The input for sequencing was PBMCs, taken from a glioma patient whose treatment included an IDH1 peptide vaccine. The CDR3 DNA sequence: TGTGCCAGCTCACTGGAACAGGGGGAATCGAACACTGAAGCTTTCTTT. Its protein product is CASSLEQGESNTEAFF.